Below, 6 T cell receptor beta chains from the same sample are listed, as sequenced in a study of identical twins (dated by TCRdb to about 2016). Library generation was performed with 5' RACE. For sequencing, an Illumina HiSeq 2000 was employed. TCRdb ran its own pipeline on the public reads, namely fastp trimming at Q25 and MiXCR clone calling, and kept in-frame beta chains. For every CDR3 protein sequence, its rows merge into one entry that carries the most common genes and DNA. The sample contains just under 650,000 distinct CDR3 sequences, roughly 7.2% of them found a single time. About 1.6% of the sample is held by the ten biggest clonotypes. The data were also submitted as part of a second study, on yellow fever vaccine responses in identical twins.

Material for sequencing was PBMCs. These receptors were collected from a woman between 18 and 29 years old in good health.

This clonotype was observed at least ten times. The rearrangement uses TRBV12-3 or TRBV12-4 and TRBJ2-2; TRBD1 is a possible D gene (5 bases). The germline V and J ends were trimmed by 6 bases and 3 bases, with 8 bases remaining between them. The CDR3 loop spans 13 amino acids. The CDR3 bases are TGTGCCAGCAGGAAGGGGTACACCGGGGAGCTGTTTTTT. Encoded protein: CASRKGYTGELFF.

CDR3 in amino acids: CSVARGGEKLFF. For the CDR3, the DNA is TGCAGCGTTGCCAGGGGGGGCGAAAAACTGTTTTTT. V is TRBV29-1 and J is TRBJ1-4; 7 bases line up with TRBD1. Trimming cost V 4 bases and J 8 bases; bases outside gene matches: 4. The CDR3 extends over 12 amino acids. Germline V gene data show CDR1 as SQVTM and CDR2 as ANQGSEA.

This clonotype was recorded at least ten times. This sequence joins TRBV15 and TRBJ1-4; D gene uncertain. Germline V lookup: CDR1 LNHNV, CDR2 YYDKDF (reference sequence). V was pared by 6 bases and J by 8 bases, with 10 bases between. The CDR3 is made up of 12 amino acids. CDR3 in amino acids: CATRWGSEKLFF. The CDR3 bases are TGTGCCACCAGATGGGGATCGGAAAAACTGTTTTTT.

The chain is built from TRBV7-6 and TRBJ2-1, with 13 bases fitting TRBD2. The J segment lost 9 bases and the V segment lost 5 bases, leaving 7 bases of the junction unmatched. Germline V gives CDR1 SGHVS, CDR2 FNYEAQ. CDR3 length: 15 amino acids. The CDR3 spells CASSDGGLAGREQFF. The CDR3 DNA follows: TGTGCCAGCAGCGACGGGGGACTAGCGGGACGTGAGCAGTTCTTC.

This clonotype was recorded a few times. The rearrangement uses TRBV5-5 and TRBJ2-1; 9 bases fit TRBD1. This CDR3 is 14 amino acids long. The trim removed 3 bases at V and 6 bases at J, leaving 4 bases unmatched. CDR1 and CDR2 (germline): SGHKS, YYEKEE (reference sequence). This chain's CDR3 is CASSSGQGTNEQFF. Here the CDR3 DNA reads TGTGCCAGCAGCTCGGGACAGGGAACCAATGAGCAGTTCTTC.

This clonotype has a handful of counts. Here the CDR3 DNA reads TGTGCCAGCGGGCTGGGACAGGGAGTCTACGAGCAGTACGTC. This codes for CASGLGQGVYEQYV. This rearrangement joins TRBV2 to TRBJ2-7; TRBD1 aligns across 9 bases. The length of the CDR3 is 14 residues. Unmatched junction bases numbered 8, after V lost 8 bases and J lost 3 bases. CDR1 and CDR2 (germline): SNHLY, FYNNEI.